This T cell receptor (beta chain) derives from a study of T-cell reconstitution after alpha-beta-depleted transplantation in children. General observations from the study: Hyperexpanded clones declined; after one year, newly produced T cells mostly supplied diversity. Expanded clones from the graft, numbering several hundred, reportedly supplied alpha-beta T cells about two months after transplant. There were some patients whose high TCRbeta diversity at day 60 came from surviving recipient T cells and thymic progenitors.

It was with unique molecular identifiers that the TCRbeta library was prepared. A single record per CDR3 protein comes from TCRdb applying MiXCR to the PCR reads. This table holds 500,000 to 650,000 distinct CDR3 sequences, 10% to 15% found once. Trimming removed 4 bases from V and 2 bases from J, with 11 bases in between. Per the germline V gene, CDR1 is ENHRY and CDR2 is SYGVKD. The CDR3 length is 14 residues. Remarks on this clonotype: Its antigen is as yet unknown.

The source of this sequence is a male patient younger than 18 who had a stem cell transplant for acute myeloid leukemia, so the T cells may come from the graft donor. The sequencing used PBMCs, mostly from graft donor cells, collected 360 days after TCRalphabeta/CD19-depleted stem cell transplant. The gene calls are TRBV10-3 and TRBJ2-5; TRBD1 might be the D (6 bases). The CDR3 sequence is CAISVQDRQETQYF. The CDR3 DNA reads TGTGCCATCAGTGTCCAGGACAGACAAGAGACCCAGTACTTC.